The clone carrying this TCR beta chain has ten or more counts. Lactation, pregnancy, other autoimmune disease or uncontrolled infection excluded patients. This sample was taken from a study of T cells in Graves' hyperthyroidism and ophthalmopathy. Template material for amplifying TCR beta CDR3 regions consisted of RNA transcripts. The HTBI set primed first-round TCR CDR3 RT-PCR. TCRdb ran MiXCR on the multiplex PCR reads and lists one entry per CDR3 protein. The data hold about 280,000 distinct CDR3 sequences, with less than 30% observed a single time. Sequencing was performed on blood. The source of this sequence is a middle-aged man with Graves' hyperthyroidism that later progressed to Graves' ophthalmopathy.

The CDR3 DNA reads as TGTGCCAGCAACAAAGGGGTCTCTCGATATAGCAATCAGCCCCAGCATTTT. This translates into CASNKGVSRYSNQPQHF. V and J are TRBV2 and TRBJ1-5; a weak D match, TRBD1 (5 bases). Trimming left V 7 bases short and J 0 bases short, with 19 bases between. This CDR3 is 17 amino acids long. Germline CDR1 reads SNHLY; CDR2 reads FYNNEI.